Below are 11 T cell receptor beta chains sequenced from a single sample in a study of T cells in Graves' hyperthyroidism and ophthalmopathy. It was RNA transcripts that yielded the amplified TCR beta CDR3 regions. The HTBI primer set drove a first-round RT-PCR of the TCR CDR3. TCRdb re-analysed the multiplex PCR reads in MiXCR, keeping a single row per CDR3 protein. The table has 550,000 to 700,000 distinct CDR3 sequences, approximately 14% seen once. Sequenced sample: blood. The receptor source for this set is a woman in her thirties or forties with Graves' ophthalmopathy.

The J gene is TRBJ1-1, the V gene TRBV19; TRBD1 is a possible D gene (6 bases). Germline lookup yields CDR1 LNHDA and CDR2 SQIVND (reference sequence). V was pared by 3 bases and J by 1 base, with 15 bases between. This CDR3 spans 16 amino acids. The DNA of the CDR3 is TGTGCCAGTAGTATGGATCAGGGGACCCAGAACACTGAAGCTTTCTTT. Protein sequence: CASSMDQGTQNTEAFF.

In this sample, this clonotype turned up many times. The chain has TRBV28 and TRBJ1-1; 8 bases map to TRBD1. Trimming at V came to 7 bases and at J to 5 bases, leaving 12 bases not matched to a gene. This CDR3 spans 15 amino acids. The germline V gene encodes CDR1 MDHEN and CDR2 SYDVKM. DNA for the CDR3: TGTGCCAGCACCCTAACCGTGACAGGGGAGACTGAAGCTTTCTTT. The encoded protein is CASTLTVTGETEAFF.

This clonotype has ten or more counts. The chain recombines TRBV7-2 with TRBJ2-5, with 9 bases identical to TRBD2. The CDR3 contains 15 residues. J lost 5 bases, V lost 2 bases, and 6 bases had no gene match. In germline, CDR1 is SGHTA, CDR2 FQGNSA. CDR3 nucleotide sequence: TGTGCCAGCAGCTTAAATAGCGGGAGCGATGAGACCCAGTACTTC. Residues: CASSLNSGSDETQYF.

This clonotype was counted ten times or more. The DNA of the CDR3 is TGTGCCAGCAGTTATTCAGGGGGACAGAACTCCTACGAGCAGTACTTC. This gives the protein CASSYSGGQNSYEQYF. This sequence joins TRBV6-2 or TRBV6-3 and TRBJ2-7; 7 positions agree with TRBD1. CDR3 length: 16 residues. With V trimmed by 3 bases and J by 0 bases, 8 bases remained unmatched. Germline CDR1 reads MNHEY; CDR2 reads SVGEGT.

This clonotype was seen repeatedly, ten times or more. V gene TRBV12-3 or TRBV12-4 combines with J gene TRBJ1-2; TRBD1 is a possible D gene (6 bases). V was shortened by 2 bases and J by 5 bases, with 24 bases between the two germline ends. This CDR3 region has 18 residues. The CDR3 reads CASSLFLTGTPSTYGYTF. CDR3 sequence (DNA): TGTGCCAGCAGTTTATTCTTGACAGGTACCCCTTCAACTTATGGCTACACCTTC.

This clonotype showed up many times. The V and J genes are TRBV7-9 and TRBJ2-7, with D possibly being TRBD2 (5 bases). Per the germline V gene, CDR1 is SEHNR and CDR2 is FQNEAQ (reference sequence). The CDR3 has 12 amino acids. V was pared by 6 bases and J by 0 bases, with 6 bases between. The chain's CDR3 is CASSGSSYEQYF. Here the CDR3 DNA reads TGTGCCAGCAGTGGGAGCTCCTACGAGCAGTACTTC. The full variable domain, with the rest looked up from reference TRBV7-9 and TRBJ2-7, is DTGVSQNPRHKITKRGQNVTFRCDPISEHNRLYWYRQTLGQGPEFLTYFQNEAQLEKSRLLSDRFSAERPKGSFSTLEIQRTEQGDSAMYLCASSGSSYEQYFGPGTRLTVT.

This clonotype was found many times. The chain employs TRBV10-3 and TRBJ1-1; D may be TRBD1 (5 bases). Trimming stripped 3 bases from V and 0 bases from J, with 11 bases between. From germline, CDR1 is ENHRY and CDR2 SYGVKD. This CDR3 spans 15 amino acids. CDR3 region: CAISEGGAVNTEAFF. Written as DNA, the CDR3 is TGTGCCATCAGTGAAGGAGGGGCCGTGAACACTGAAGCTTTCTTT.

This clonotype was seen a handful of times. The chain employs TRBV7-9 and TRBJ1-2; D unclear. V lost 8 bases, J lost 4 bases, and 17 bases lay in between. Germline V lookup: CDR1 SEHNR, CDR2 FQNEAQ (reference sequence). CDR3 size: 14 residues. Here the CDR3 reads CASQPGGIPYGYTF. DNA for the CDR3: TGTGCCAGCCAACCAGGAGGGATCCCCTATGGCTACACCTTC.

The sample holds many counts of this clonotype. This chain links TRBV20-1 with TRBJ1-2, with TRBD1 matching 8 bases. The V gene's germline CDR1 is DFQATT and CDR2 SNEGSKA (reference sequence). This CDR3 is built from 16 residues. V shed 3 bases, J shed 8 bases, and the junction held 17 bases outside the gene matches. CDR3 residues: CSASGAKDRAKEGYTF. CDR3 nucleotides: TGCAGTGCTAGTGGGGCTAAGGACAGGGCCAAGGAGGGCTACACCTTC.

V usage is TRBV27 and J usage is TRBJ2-7; D is perhaps TRBD1 (6 bases). Between the trimmed V and J ends, which lost 1 base and 6 bases, there was a span of 13 bases. Germline assignment: CDR1 MNHEY and CDR2 SMNVEV (reference sequence). CDR3 length: 14 residues. The CDR3 protein is CASSLYGTRSEQYF. In DNA, the CDR3 is TGTGCCAGCAGTTTATACGGGACACGGAGCGAGCAGTACTTC.

The chain recombines TRBV7-2 with TRBJ2-7, with TRBD2 matching over 10 bases. Germline CDR1 SGHTA, CDR2 FQGNSA. CDR3 size: 15 residues. After removal of 5 bases from V and 3 bases from J, the junction contained 7 bases not matched to a gene. The CDR3: CASSPGTSVFYEQYF. The CDR3 DNA reads TGTGCCAGCAGCCCCGGGACTAGCGTTTTCTACGAGCAGTACTTC.